Only one count was recorded for the clone carrying this TCR beta chain. The data derive from a study of OX40 agonist ivuxolimab in advanced cancers. Across the whole study: It was permissible to have had prior anti-PD-1, anti-PD-L1 or anti-CTLA-4 therapy, and about 40% had some. One patient with hepatocellular carcinoma and two with cutaneous melanoma, three in all, had partial responses.

Profiled with immunoSEQ multiplex PCR; TCRdb holds only in-frame clones, not every one. The table lists about 42,000 clones, approximately 90% of them singletons. Germline loops: CDR1 SGHTS, CDR2 YDEGEE. The CDR3 spans 13 residues. The V gene lost 1 base and the J gene lost 8 bases, with 9 bases spanning the gap. This sequence originates from an adult with an advanced solid tumor such as melanoma, head and neck, liver or kidney cancer. The V and J genes are TRBV5-8 and TRBJ1-4; D remains unclear. Material: CD4+ or CD8+ T cells sorted from blood, obtained in a trial of the OX40 agonist ivuxolimab. The DNA for the CDR3 is TGTGCCAGCAGCTTGAGGGTTGGCGAAAAACTGTTTTTT. Translation gives CASSLRVGEKLFF.